This TCR beta chain is drawn from a study of radiotherapy plus CTLA-4 blockade in lung cancer. Study results and caveats: Blood saw expansion of tumor-derived TCR clones after radiotherapy plus ipilimumab.

The table lists this clone with a count of one. Antigen unknown. Repertoires were generated with immunoSEQ multiplex PCR, while TCRdb's copy carries only in-frame clones and drops some. The profile shows 52,000 or so clones, 82% of them singletons. The origin of this receptor is a human donor with non-small cell lung cancer whose response to radiotherapy plus ipilimumab could not be evaluated. This specimen was peripheral blood, taken from a patient treated with radiotherapy plus ipilimumab.

CDR3 in amino acids: CASRPGQGAWETQYF. The CDR3 DNA is TGTGCCAGCAGACCCGGACAGGGGGCATGGGAGACCCAGTACTTC. This rearrangement joins TRBV6-5 to TRBJ2-5, with 11 bases aligning to TRBD1. V lost 6 bases to trimming and J lost 5 bases; unmatched junction nucleotides: 8. Germline-derived CDR1 and CDR2 are MNHEY and SVGAGI. The CDR3 length is 15 residues.